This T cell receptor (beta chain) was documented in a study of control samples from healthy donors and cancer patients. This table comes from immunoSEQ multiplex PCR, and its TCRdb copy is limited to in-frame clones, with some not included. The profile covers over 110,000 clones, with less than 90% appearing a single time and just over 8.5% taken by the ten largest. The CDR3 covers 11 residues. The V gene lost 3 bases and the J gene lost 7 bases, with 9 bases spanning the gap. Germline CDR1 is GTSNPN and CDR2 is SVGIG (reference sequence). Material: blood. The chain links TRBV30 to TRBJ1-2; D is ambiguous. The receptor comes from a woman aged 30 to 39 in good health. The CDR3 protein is CAWRVKGGYTF. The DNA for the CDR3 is TGTGCCTGGAGGGTAAAGGGTGGCTACACCTTC. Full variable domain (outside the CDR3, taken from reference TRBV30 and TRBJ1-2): SQTIHQWPATLVQPVGSPLSLECTVEGTSNPNLYWYRQAAGRGLQLLFYSVGIGQISSEVPQNLSASRPQDRQFILSSKKLLLSDSGFYLCAWRVKGGYTFGSGTRLTVV.